Below, 21 T cell receptor beta chains from the same sample are listed, as sequenced in a study of identical twins. TCRdb re-called the 5' RACE reads with MiXCR, one entry per CDR3 protein. Among hundreds of thousands of distinct CDR3 sequences listed, 15% to 20% were seen once. The sample was also reused in another study, on T cells expressing NK-cell markers.

The source material was PBMCs. The source of these receptors is a woman between 18 and 29 years old in good health.

Only a few counts were recorded for this clonotype. The chain employs TRBV5-1 and TRBJ2-2, with D possibly being TRBD2 (5 bases). Deletions cut 10 bases from V and 2 bases from J, with 18 bases between. Per the germline V gene, CDR1 is SGHRS and CDR2 is YFSETQ. CDR3 length: 15 residues. CDR3 nucleotides: TGCGCCTCACGGAGGCAGGCGCTCAACACCGGGGAGCTGTTTTTT. The encoded protein is CASRRQALNTGELFF.

The chain uses TRBV5-5 and TRBJ2-5; the match to TRBD2 covers 8 bases. Germline V gene lookup returns CDR1 SGHKS and CDR2 YYEKEE (reference sequence). The length of the CDR3 is 14 residues. Trimming took 4 bases from V and 4 from J; bases not matched to a gene: 6. In nucleotides, the CDR3 is TGTGCCAGCAGCCGCCCGGGACTAGGAGAGACCCAGTACTTC. This codes for CASSRPGLGETQYF.

The sample holds a few counts of this clonotype. The chain links TRBV4-1 to TRBJ2-2; either TRBD1 or TRBD2 may fit D (7 bases each). Trimming stripped 1 base from V and 6 bases from J, with 15 bases between. This CDR3 is 16 amino acids long. Germline CDR1 is MGHRA and CDR2 is YSYEKL. The CDR3 loop reads CASSQGGGQSSGELFF. In nucleotides, the CDR3 is TGCGCCAGCAGCCAAGGGGGGGGACAGTCGTCCGGGGAGCTGTTTTTT.

On this clonotype: The CDR3 does not close with the conserved phenylalanine or tryptophan, likely indicating a read error. Because the CDR3's place on the DNA is in doubt, the DNA is left out and the CDR3 is given as listed by TCRdb. The chain employs TRBV27 and TRBJ1-1; the D call TRBD1 from the table was never checked on the DNA. Germline CDR1 reads MNHEY; CDR2 reads SMNVEV (reference sequence). The CDR3 numbers 10 amino acids, ends counted. The chain's CDR3 is CASSFGRRGP.

This clonotype turned up a few times. This chain joins TRBV5-1 and TRBJ2-3; 9 bases are a match to TRBD1. The CDR3 covers 13 residues. Germline CDR1 SGHRS, CDR2 YFSETQ. Germline trimming cut 5 bases from V and 6 bases from J; bases unmatched to any gene: 4. CDR3 region: CASRGQGVDTQYF. The DNA for the CDR3 is TGCGCCAGCAGGGGACAGGGTGTGGATACGCAGTATTTT. The variable domain in full, completed from reference TRBV5-1 and TRBJ2-3, reads KAGVTQTPRYLIKTRGQQVTLSCSPISGHRSVSWYQQTPGQGLQFLFEYFSETQRNKGNFPGRFSGRQFSNSRSEMNVSTLELGDSALYLCASRGQGVDTQYFGPGTRLTVL.

A remark on this clonotype: A much larger clone differs by one base, so this may be a read error. The CDR3 sequence is CASSKGNTGELFF. The CDR3 nucleotides read TGTGCCAGCAGTAAGGGGAACACCGGGGAGCTGTTTTTT. The chain employs TRBV6-4 and TRBJ2-2; D uncertain. The CDR3 is 13 residues long. Trimming shortened V by 5 bases and J by 1 base, and 5 bases separated the two germline ends. Germline V lookup: CDR1 MRHNA, CDR2 SNTAGT.

In its sample, this clonotype was seen a few times. This chain links TRBV6-1 with TRBJ2-7; 7 nucleotides match TRBD1. The ends lost 7 bases at V and 7 bases at J; junction bases unmatched: 10. There are 13 residues in the CDR3. From germline, CDR1 is MNHNS and CDR2 SASEGT. CDR3 in DNA: TGTGCCAGCACTCATACAGGGGACGGAGAGCAGTACTTC. It specifies CASTHTGDGEQYF.

The chain has TRBV15 and TRBJ2-7, with a weak D call TRBD2 (5 bases). The length of the CDR3 is 16 residues. Germline V CDR1 and CDR2: LNHNV, YYDKDF (reference sequence). V dropped 2 bases and J dropped 0 bases, with 14 bases sitting between them. This chain's CDR3 is CATSRTRGGVSYEQYF. Here the CDR3 DNA reads TGTGCCACCAGCAGAACTCGGGGTGGGGTCTCCTACGAGCAGTACTTC.

The chain uses TRBV5-1 and TRBJ2-5; 15 nucleotides agree with TRBD2. The germline CDR1 and CDR2 sequences are SGHRS and YFSETQ. Trimming cost V 3 bases and J 4 bases; bases outside gene matches: 13. The CDR3 runs 19 residues. DNA of the CDR3: TGCGCCAGCAGCTCCGTCTGGACTAGCGGGAGGGCCGATCGAGAGACCCAGTACTTC. Translated: CASSSVWTSGRADRETQYF.

This clonotype was detected a few times. The genes are TRBV5-1 and TRBJ2-4, with D possibly called TRBD1 or TRBD2 (5 bases each). The germline V and J ends were trimmed by 0 bases and 1 base, with 5 bases remaining between them. The V gene's germline CDR1 is SGHRS and CDR2 YFSETQ. This CDR3 is built from 14 residues. The CDR3 here is CASSLGDAKNIQYF. CDR3 bases: TGCGCCAGCAGCTTGGGGGACGCCAAAAACATTCAGTACTTC.

The V gene is TRBV7-2, the J gene TRBJ2-7; 7 bases are a match to TRBD2. With V trimmed by 6 bases and J by 3 bases, 8 bases remained unmatched. The CDR3 contains 14 residues. The germline V gene has CDR1 SGHTA and CDR2 FQGNSA. CDR3: CASRGGAGNYEQYF. DNA of the CDR3: TGTGCCAGCAGGGGCGGAGCGGGAAACTACGAGCAGTACTTC.

This clonotype has only one observation. The chain is built from TRBV11-2 and TRBJ2-1; maybe TRBD2 (6 bases). The germline CDR1 and CDR2 sequences are SGHAT and FQNNGV. The CDR3 runs 16 residues. Trimming removed 3 bases from V and 7 bases from J, with 19 bases in between. Here the CDR3 reads CASSFALARLGNEQFF. The CDR3 DNA is TGTGCCAGCAGCTTTGCTCTAGCGCGCTTGGGGAATGAGCAGTTCTTC. Full variable domain (missing parts from reference TRBV11-2 and TRBJ2-1): EAGVAQSPRYKIIEKRQSVAFWCNPISGHATLYWYQQILGQGPKLLIQFQNNGVVDDSQLPKDRFSAERLKGVDSTLKIQPAKLEDSAVYLCASSFALARLGNEQFFGPGTRLTVL.

This clonotype was recorded many times. The rearrangement joins TRBV12-3 or TRBV12-4 to TRBJ1-1; D not certain. This CDR3 contains 14 residues. Trimming cost V 6 bases and J 5 bases, with 16 bases left between them. The CDR3 reads CASSLSLAMTEAFF. Written as DNA, the CDR3 is TGTGCCAGCAGCCTATCCCTGGCCATGACTGAAGCTTTCTTT.

This clonotype was picked up a small number of times. DNA for the CDR3: TGTGCCAGCAGCTTAACGAGAGCAGCTGAAGCTTTCTTT. As protein: CASSLTRAAEAFF. This chain joins TRBV7-3 and TRBJ1-1; D is undetermined. Trimming removed 0 bases at V and 6 bases at J, with 8 bases between. Germline CDR1 SGHTA, CDR2 FQGTGA. This CDR3 region has 13 residues.

The V and J genes are TRBV29-1 and TRBJ2-7, with D possibly matching TRBD2 (6 bases). Germline CDR1 SQVTM, CDR2 ANQGSEA. The CDR3 extends over 13 amino acids. Trimming pared 5 bases from V and 3 bases from J, leaving 14 bases between. The CDR3 here is CSVSGDNNYEQYF. In DNA, the CDR3 is TGCAGCGTTTCGGGAGATAACAACTACGAGCAGTACTTC.

This rearrangement joins TRBV5-1 to TRBJ2-3; no clear D. CDR1 and CDR2 (germline): SGHRS, YFSETQ. Between the trimmed V and J ends, which lost 3 bases and 7 bases, there was a span of 6 bases. The CDR3 is 11 amino acids. CDR3 amino acids: CASSSENTQYF. CDR3 coding DNA: TGCGCCAGCAGCTCGGAAAATACGCAGTATTTT. Combining the CDR3 with reference TRBV5-1 and TRBJ2-3 gives the whole variable domain KAGVTQTPRYLIKTRGQQVTLSCSPISGHRSVSWYQQTPGQGLQFLFEYFSETQRNKGNFPGRFSGRQFSNSRSEMNVSTLELGDSALYLCASSSENTQYFGPGTRLTVL.

This clonotype was recorded a few times. The rearrangement joins TRBV5-1 to TRBJ1-1; D remains ambiguous. The CDR3 sequence is 16 residues long. V shed 0 bases and J shed 5 bases, with 17 bases lying between them. The germline V gene encodes CDR1 SGHRS and CDR2 YFSETQ. CDR3 protein: CASSLAYTAIGTEAFF. CDR3 DNA: TGCGCCAGCAGCTTGGCCTACACGGCTATCGGGACTGAAGCTTTCTTT. The entire variable domain, with the rest obtained from reference TRBV5-1 and TRBJ1-1, is as follows: KAGVTQTPRYLIKTRGQQVTLSCSPISGHRSVSWYQQTPGQGLQFLFEYFSETQRNKGNFPGRFSGRQFSNSRSEMNVSTLELGDSALYLCASSLAYTAIGTEAFFGQGTRLTVV.

This clonotype was detected a few times. The chain joins TRBV7-8 to TRBJ2-1, with 7 nucleotides matching TRBD2. Per germline, CDR1 SGHVS and CDR2 FQNEAQ. CDR3 length equals 16 residues. After removal of 0 bases from V and 2 bases from J, the junction contained 4 bases not matched to a gene. CDR3 in DNA: TGTGCCAGCAGCTTAGCGGGGAGGGCTCCCTACAATGAGCAGTTCTTC. Amino acid sequence: CASSLAGRAPYNEQFF.

Only a few counts were recorded for this clonotype. The rearrangement joins TRBV3-1 to TRBJ1-1; unclear D gene. The CDR3 is 13 amino acids. Between the trimmed V and J ends, which lost 1 base and 3 bases, there was a span of 6 bases. The germline V gene encodes CDR1 LGHDT and CDR2 YNNKEL (reference sequence). CDR3 residues: CASSQVVDTEAFF. DNA of the CDR3: TGTGCCAGCAGCCAAGTCGTGGACACTGAAGCTTTCTTT.

The chain joins TRBV20-1 to TRBJ2-1; D not certain. Germline V gives CDR1 DFQATT, CDR2 SNEGSKA (reference sequence). The V end lost 3 bases, the J end lost 8 bases, and 14 bases lay between the germline ends. This CDR3 has 13 residues. CDR3 sequence (DNA): TGCAGTGCTAGGGGCTCCCCGATCGATGAGCAGTTCTTC. It translates to CSARGSPIDEQFF.

The chain employs TRBV7-2 and TRBJ2-5, with 7 bases fitting TRBD2. After removal of 2 bases from V and 0 bases from J, the junction contained 12 bases not matched to a gene. Germline V gene sequence: CDR1 SGHTA, CDR2 FQGNSA. The CDR3 sequence is 18 residues long. The CDR3 DNA sequence: TGTGCCAGCAGCTTAACGCACGGCGGGAGTTTGTACCAAGAGACCCAGTACTTC. Translation: CASSLTHGGSLYQETQYF. Filled out from reference TRBV7-2 and TRBJ2-5, the complete variable domain reads GAGVSQSPSNKVTEKGKDVELRCDPISGHTALYWYRQSLGQGLEFLIYFQGNSAPDKSGLPSDRFSAERTGGSVSTLTIQRTQQEDSAVYLCASSLTHGGSLYQETQYFGPGTRLLVL.